The rows below give T cell receptor beta chains drawn from one sample of a study of blood T cells in healthy people across ages. In TCRdb, the 5' RACE reads were re-called with MiXCR into one record per CDR3 protein. The sample shows 1.5 million to 2 million distinct CDR3 sequences, approximately 32% of them seen only once. The specimen was blood. Receptors originate from a young woman in good health. Each CDR3 is given with its conserved first and last residue. Fields, in order: CDR3 DNA, CDR3 protein, D gene, V gene, J gene, clone size. The D gene is left open where the match is weak. A row's size may be missing; if present it is once, few, many or a size class.

CDR3nt: TGTGCCAGCAGCTCTGCGGTAGCGGGAGGGACTGAGCAGTTCTTC; CDR3aa: CASSSAVAGGTEQFF; d_gene: TRBD2; v_gene: TRBV4-2; j_gene: TRBJ2-1; abundance: many
CDR3nt: TGTGCCAGCAGCGGCAGCCCCATAGGCGAGCAGTTCTTC; CDR3aa: CASSGSPIGEQFF; d_gene: NA; v_gene: TRBV9; j_gene: TRBJ2-1; abundance: few
CDR3nt: TGTGCCAGCAGCCACGCTCCTGGGGGGGCTAGCACTGAAGCTTTCTTT; CDR3aa: CASSHAPGGASTEAFF; d_gene: NA; v_gene: TRBV3-1; j_gene: TRBJ1-1; abundance: NA
CDR3nt: TGTGCCAGCAGCTTAGTATTCGGTAGCGGGAGTGCGCAGTACTTC; CDR3aa: CASSLVFGSGSAQYF; d_gene: TRBD2; v_gene: TRBV11-3; j_gene: TRBJ2-5; abundance: NA
CDR3nt: TGTGCCATCAGTGAGTCAGAGGGTCACGAGCAGTACTTC; CDR3aa: CAISESEGHEQYF; d_gene: NA; v_gene: TRBV10-3; j_gene: TRBJ2-7; abundance: few
CDR3nt: TGTGCCAGCAGTTACCGGATGTTAAGGAGGGAAAGGGCCGGGGAGCTGTTTTTT; CDR3aa: CASSYRMLRRERAGELFF; d_gene: NA; v_gene: TRBV6-5; j_gene: TRBJ2-2; abundance: NA
CDR3nt: TGTGCCGGCAGTTACCCGACCGGGACAGGGGACTATGAGCAGTTCTTC; CDR3aa: CAGSYPTGTGDYEQFF; d_gene: TRBD1; v_gene: TRBV6-6; j_gene: TRBJ2-1; abundance: NA
CDR3nt: TGTGCCAGCAGCGGTGGACTAGCGGGAGAAACAGAGCAGTACTTC; CDR3aa: CASSGGLAGETEQYF; d_gene: TRBD2; v_gene: TRBV9; j_gene: TRBJ2-5; abundance: NA
CDR3nt: TGTGCCAGCAGAAGGACAGGGAATGAGCAGTTCTTC; CDR3aa: CASRRTGNEQFF; d_gene: TRBD1; v_gene: TRBV28; j_gene: TRBJ2-1; abundance: NA
CDR3nt: TGTGCCAGCAATCCCTTTCGACTTACAAGCAATCAGCCCCAGCATTTT; CDR3aa: CASNPFRLTSNQPQHF; d_gene: NA; v_gene: TRBV28; j_gene: TRBJ1-5; abundance: few
CDR3nt: TGTGCCACCAGCAGAGATCTCGCGGGGACTGCTTACGAGCAGTACTTC; CDR3aa: CATSRDLAGTAYEQYF; d_gene: NA; v_gene: TRBV15; j_gene: TRBJ2-7; abundance: once
CDR3nt: TGTGCCAGCAGCCGCGGGACTAGCGGGAGGGCCTACAATGAGCAGTTCTTC; CDR3aa: CASSRGTSGRAYNEQFF; d_gene: TRBD2; v_gene: TRBV6-1; j_gene: TRBJ2-1; abundance: few
CDR3nt: TGCAGTGCTAGAGATCCCCTCCGGGGGTATGAGCAGTTCTTC; CDR3aa: CSARDPLRGYEQFF; d_gene: NA; v_gene: TRBV20-1; j_gene: TRBJ2-1; abundance: NA
CDR3nt: TGTGCCAGCAGTTCTATGGGGCCGGAGACCCAGTACTTC; CDR3aa: CASSSMGPETQYF; d_gene: NA; v_gene: TRBV12-3/TRBV12-4; j_gene: TRBJ2-5; abundance: few
CDR3nt: TGCGCCAGCAGCCCTGGCAGGCGGGAGGTCACAGATACGCAGTATTTT; CDR3aa: CASSPGRREVTDTQYF; d_gene: TRBD2; v_gene: TRBV5-1; j_gene: TRBJ2-3; abundance: NA
CDR3nt: TGCAGTGCTAGCCGGAACGGGGGAAATTCACCCCTCCACTTT; CDR3aa: CSASRNGGNSPLHF; d_gene: NA; v_gene: TRBV20-1; j_gene: TRBJ1-6; abundance: few
CDR3nt: TGTGCCAGCCATGCCGGTGGGGGCTACTATGGCTACACCTTC; CDR3aa: CASHAGGGYYGYTF; d_gene: NA; v_gene: TRBV27; j_gene: TRBJ1-2; abundance: NA
CDR3nt: TGTGCCAGCAGCGCCCGTAGCGGGGTCTTCTACGAGCAGTACTTC; CDR3aa: CASSARSGVFYEQYF; d_gene: TRBD2; v_gene: TRBV9; j_gene: TRBJ2-7; abundance: NA
CDR3nt: TGTGCCAGCAGCTTGGGACTAGCGGGGGGCAGGAGCGCAGATACGCAGTATTTT; CDR3aa: CASSLGLAGGRSADTQYF; d_gene: TRBD2; v_gene: TRBV11-2; j_gene: TRBJ2-3; abundance: few
CDR3nt: TGTGCCAGCAGCGTAACCACTCAGGGGGCGTCCTACGAGCAGTACTTC; CDR3aa: CASSVTTQGASYEQYF; d_gene: TRBD1; v_gene: TRBV7-9; j_gene: TRBJ2-7; abundance: NA
CDR3nt: TGCAGCGTTGAGCCGGGGCCCGCATCGACGTATGGCTACACCTTC; CDR3aa: CSVEPGPASTYGYTF; d_gene: NA; v_gene: TRBV29-1; j_gene: TRBJ1-2; abundance: few
CDR3nt: TGCAGTGCTAGTGGACAGTTTATGAACACTGAAGCTTTCTTT; CDR3aa: CSASGQFMNTEAFF; d_gene: NA; v_gene: TRBV20-1; j_gene: TRBJ1-1; abundance: NA
CDR3nt: TGCGCCAGCAGCCACGCCGGGCCAAACACCGGGGAGCTGTTTTTT; CDR3aa: CASSHAGPNTGELFF; d_gene: NA; v_gene: TRBV4-1; j_gene: TRBJ2-2; abundance: NA
CDR3nt: TGCAGTGCTAGAGGGACTAGCGGGCCCCTTGATACGCAGTATTTT; CDR3aa: CSARGTSGPLDTQYF; d_gene: TRBD2; v_gene: TRBV20-1; j_gene: TRBJ2-3; abundance: NA
CDR3nt: TGTGCCAGCAGCCCTCTTGAGGACGTCTATGGCTACACCTTC; CDR3aa: CASSPLEDVYGYTF; d_gene: NA; v_gene: TRBV3-1; j_gene: TRBJ1-2; abundance: NA
CDR3nt: TGCAGTGCTAGAGTATTAGGACAGGCGGATAGCTATGGCTACACCTTC; CDR3aa: CSARVLGQADSYGYTF; d_gene: TRBD1; v_gene: TRBV20-1; j_gene: TRBJ1-2; abundance: NA
CDR3nt: TGTGCCAGCAGCCTGGGGACAGGGGTAGTTGAAAAACTGTTTTTT; CDR3aa: CASSLGTGVVEKLFF; d_gene: TRBD1; v_gene: TRBV7-9; j_gene: TRBJ1-4; abundance: NA
CDR3nt: TGTGCCACCAGTGATGGAGGACTAGCGGGAGTGCATGAGCAGTTCTTC; CDR3aa: CATSDGGLAGVHEQFF; d_gene: TRBD2; v_gene: TRBV24-1; j_gene: TRBJ2-1; abundance: NA
CDR3nt: TGCGCCAGCACTACCGGGACAGGGGACAATGAGCAGTTCTTC; CDR3aa: CASTTGTGDNEQFF; d_gene: TRBD1; v_gene: TRBV5-1; j_gene: TRBJ2-1; abundance: many
CDR3nt: TGTGCCAGCAGTTCGACTAGCGGTGCGCAGTATTTT; CDR3aa: CASSSTSGAQYF; d_gene: TRBD2; v_gene: TRBV28; j_gene: TRBJ2-3; abundance: NA
CDR3nt: TGCAGTGCCCCTAAAAGGCATGAGCAGTTCTTC; CDR3aa: CSAPKRHEQFF; d_gene: NA; v_gene: TRBV20-1; j_gene: TRBJ2-1; abundance: NA
CDR3nt: TGCAGTGCTAGAGGGCGGGGGAAGCCCCAGCATTTT; CDR3aa: CSARGRGKPQHF; d_gene: NA; v_gene: TRBV20-1; j_gene: TRBJ1-5; abundance: NA
CDR3nt: TGTGCCAGCAGTGCCCAGGGCGGGAGCAATCAGCCCCAGCATTTT; CDR3aa: CASSAQGGSNQPQHF; d_gene: NA; v_gene: TRBV2; j_gene: TRBJ1-5; abundance: NA
CDR3nt: TGCAGCGTTGTGATCGACAGGGACACTGAAGCTTTCTTT; CDR3aa: CSVVIDRDTEAFF; d_gene: TRBD1; v_gene: TRBV29-1; j_gene: TRBJ1-1; abundance: NA
CDR3nt: TGTGCCAGCAGCTCCCGATCCTTTAACTACGAGCAGTACTTC; CDR3aa: CASSSRSFNYEQYF; d_gene: NA; v_gene: TRBV7-9; j_gene: TRBJ2-7; abundance: few
CDR3nt: TGTGCCAGCAGACAGGGACAGGGGGCCGGTGAGACCCTGTACTTC; CDR3aa: CASRQGQGAGETLYF; d_gene: TRBD1; v_gene: TRBV4-2; j_gene: TRBJ2-5; abundance: NA
CDR3nt: TGTGCCAGCAGTCCGGGCTGGACAGGGGGATTTAACAATGAGCAGTTCTTC; CDR3aa: CASSPGWTGGFNNEQFF; d_gene: TRBD1; v_gene: TRBV6-2/TRBV6-3; j_gene: TRBJ2-1; abundance: NA
CDR3nt: TGTGCCAGCAAAGGACTAGCGGGGGGATCCTACGAGCAGTACTTC; CDR3aa: CASKGLAGGSYEQYF; d_gene: TRBD2; v_gene: TRBV2; j_gene: TRBJ2-7; abundance: few
CDR3nt: TGTGCCAGCAGCCAAGAGAAGACAGGGGAATGTGGTGGCTACACCTTC; CDR3aa: CASSQEKTGECGGYTF; d_gene: TRBD1; v_gene: TRBV4-2; j_gene: TRBJ1-2; abundance: NA
CDR3nt: TGCGCCAGCAGGGATGGACAGGGTAACGAAAAACTGTTTTTT; CDR3aa: CASRDGQGNEKLFF; d_gene: TRBD1; v_gene: TRBV4-1; j_gene: TRBJ1-4; abundance: NA
CDR3nt: TGTGCCTGGGGAGGAAACTATGGCTACACCTTC; CDR3aa: CAWGGNYGYTF; d_gene: NA; v_gene: TRBV30; j_gene: TRBJ1-2; abundance: NA
CDR3nt: TGTGCCAGCAGCCAAGGGGGGACCACCTACAATGAGCAGTTCTTC; CDR3aa: CASSQGGTTYNEQFF; d_gene: NA; v_gene: TRBV7-3; j_gene: TRBJ2-1; abundance: NA
CDR3nt: TGTGCCAGCAGTTCCGGGACTAGCGGGAGGGATACGCAGTATTTT; CDR3aa: CASSSGTSGRDTQYF; d_gene: TRBD2; v_gene: TRBV27; j_gene: TRBJ2-3; abundance: many
CDR3nt: TGTGCCAGCAGCGAACCGTCCCGCAGGCCGCATGAGCAGTTCTTC; CDR3aa: CASSEPSRRPHEQFF; d_gene: NA; v_gene: TRBV12-3/TRBV12-4; j_gene: TRBJ2-1; abundance: NA
CDR3nt: TGTGCCAGCAGCCCAGACCTAGCGGGGCGGGGGCCAGATACGCAGTATTTT; CDR3aa: CASSPDLAGRGPDTQYF; d_gene: TRBD2; v_gene: TRBV11-2; j_gene: TRBJ2-3; abundance: NA
CDR3nt: TGCAGCGTTGAAACCGAGAACACTGAAGCTTTCTTT; CDR3aa: CSVETENTEAFF; d_gene: NA; v_gene: TRBV29-1; j_gene: TRBJ1-1; abundance: NA
CDR3nt: TGTGCCAGCAGGGCTAGCCCTTACAATGAGCAGTTCTTC; CDR3aa: CASRASPYNEQFF; d_gene: NA; v_gene: TRBV12-3/TRBV12-4; j_gene: TRBJ2-1; abundance: NA